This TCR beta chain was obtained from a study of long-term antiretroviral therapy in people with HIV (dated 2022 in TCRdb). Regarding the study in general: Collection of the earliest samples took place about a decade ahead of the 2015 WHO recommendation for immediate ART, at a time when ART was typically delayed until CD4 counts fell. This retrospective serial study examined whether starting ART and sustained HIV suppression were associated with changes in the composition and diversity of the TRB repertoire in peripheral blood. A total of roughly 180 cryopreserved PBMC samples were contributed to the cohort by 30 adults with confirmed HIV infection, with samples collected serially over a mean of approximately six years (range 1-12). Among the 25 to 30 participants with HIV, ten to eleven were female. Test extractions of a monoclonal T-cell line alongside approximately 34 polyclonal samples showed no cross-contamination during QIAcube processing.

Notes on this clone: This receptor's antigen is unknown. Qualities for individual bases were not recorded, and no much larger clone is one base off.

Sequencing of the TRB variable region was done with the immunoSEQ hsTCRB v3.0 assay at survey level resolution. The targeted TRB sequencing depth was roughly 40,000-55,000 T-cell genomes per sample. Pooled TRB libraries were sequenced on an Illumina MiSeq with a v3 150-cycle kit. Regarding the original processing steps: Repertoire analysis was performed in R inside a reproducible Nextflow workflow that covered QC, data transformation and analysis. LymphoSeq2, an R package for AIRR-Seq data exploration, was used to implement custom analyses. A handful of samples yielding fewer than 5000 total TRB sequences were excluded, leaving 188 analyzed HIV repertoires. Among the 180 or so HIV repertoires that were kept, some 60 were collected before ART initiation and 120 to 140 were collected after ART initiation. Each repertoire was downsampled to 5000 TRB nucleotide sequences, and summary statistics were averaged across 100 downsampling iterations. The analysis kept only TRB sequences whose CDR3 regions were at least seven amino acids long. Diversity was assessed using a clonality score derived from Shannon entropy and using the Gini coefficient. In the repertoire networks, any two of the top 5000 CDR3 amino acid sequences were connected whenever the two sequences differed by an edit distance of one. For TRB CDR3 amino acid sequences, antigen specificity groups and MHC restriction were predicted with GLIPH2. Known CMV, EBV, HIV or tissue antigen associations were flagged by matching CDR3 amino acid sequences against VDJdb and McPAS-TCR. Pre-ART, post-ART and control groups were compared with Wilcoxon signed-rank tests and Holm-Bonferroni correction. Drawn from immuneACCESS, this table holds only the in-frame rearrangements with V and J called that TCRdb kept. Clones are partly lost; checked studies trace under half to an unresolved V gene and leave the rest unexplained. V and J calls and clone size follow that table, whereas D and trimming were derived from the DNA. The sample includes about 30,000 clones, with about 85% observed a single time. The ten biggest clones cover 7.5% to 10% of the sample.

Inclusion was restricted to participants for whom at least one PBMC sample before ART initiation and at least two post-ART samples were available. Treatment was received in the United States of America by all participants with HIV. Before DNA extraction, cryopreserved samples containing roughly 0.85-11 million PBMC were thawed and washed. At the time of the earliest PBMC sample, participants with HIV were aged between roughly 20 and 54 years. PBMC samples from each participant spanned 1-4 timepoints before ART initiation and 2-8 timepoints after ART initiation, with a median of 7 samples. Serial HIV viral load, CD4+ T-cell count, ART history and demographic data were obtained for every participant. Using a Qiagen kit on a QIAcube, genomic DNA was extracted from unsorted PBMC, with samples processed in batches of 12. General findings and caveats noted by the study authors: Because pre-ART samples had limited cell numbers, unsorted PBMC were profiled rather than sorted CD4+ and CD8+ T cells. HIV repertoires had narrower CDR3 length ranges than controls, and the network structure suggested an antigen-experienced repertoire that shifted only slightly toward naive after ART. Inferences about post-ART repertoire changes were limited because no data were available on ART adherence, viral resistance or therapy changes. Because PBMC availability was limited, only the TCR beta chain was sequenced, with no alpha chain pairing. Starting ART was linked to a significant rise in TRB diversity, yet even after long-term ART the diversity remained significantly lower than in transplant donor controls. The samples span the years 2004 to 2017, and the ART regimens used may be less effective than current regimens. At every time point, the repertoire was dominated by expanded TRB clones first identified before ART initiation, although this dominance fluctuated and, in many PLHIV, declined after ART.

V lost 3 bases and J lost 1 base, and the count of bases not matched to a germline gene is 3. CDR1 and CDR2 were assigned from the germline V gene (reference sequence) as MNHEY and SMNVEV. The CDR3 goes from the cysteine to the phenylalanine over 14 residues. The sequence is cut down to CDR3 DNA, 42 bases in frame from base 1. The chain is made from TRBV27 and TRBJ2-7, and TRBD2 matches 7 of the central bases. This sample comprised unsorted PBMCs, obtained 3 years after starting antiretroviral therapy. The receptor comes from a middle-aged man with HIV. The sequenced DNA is TGTGCCAGCAGTTTTGCGGGAGTGTCCTACGAGCAGTACTTC. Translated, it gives CASSFAGVSYEQYF.